A single sample is the source of the 22 T cell receptor beta chains below, sequenced in a study of identical twins. Via MiXCR, TCRdb re-called the 5' RACE reads, giving one row per CDR3 protein. The data contain some 460,000 distinct CDR3 sequences, approximately 14% of them singletons. These records were also assigned to another study, of yellow fever vaccine responses in identical twins.

The material sequenced was CD4+ T cells sorted from blood. All receptors derive from a woman aged 18-35 years in good health.

The chain's CDR3 is CASSTSRVEYEQYF. The DNA of the CDR3 is TGCGCCAGCAGCACATCTAGAGTGGAGTACGAGCAGTACTTC. The chain carries TRBV5-1 and TRBJ2-7; D not certain. The CDR3 covers 14 residues. V was shortened by 4 bases and J by 4 bases, with 15 bases between the two germline ends. The V gene's germline CDR1 is SGHRS and CDR2 YFSETQ.

This sequence joins TRBV7-3 and TRBJ2-2, with unresolved D. CDR1 and CDR2 (germline): SGHTA, FQGTGA. The CDR3 spans 15 residues. Trimming stripped 0 bases from V and 1 base from J, with 6 bases between. The CDR3 spells CASSLTERNTGELFF. CDR3 DNA sequence: TGTGCCAGCAGCTTAACTGAACGGAACACCGGGGAGCTGTTTTTT.

In its sample, this clonotype was seen a few times. The chain is built from TRBV7-9 and TRBJ2-2; TRBD2 matches at 9 bases. CDR3 length: 16 amino acids. From germline, CDR1 is SEHNR and CDR2 FQNEAQ (reference sequence). Germline trimming cut 3 bases from V and 2 bases from J; bases unmatched to any gene: 4. CDR3 sequence: CASSFERGANTGELFF. CDR3 bases: TGTGCCAGCAGCTTCGAGCGGGGGGCAAACACCGGGGAGCTGTTTTTT.

This clonotype was seen only a few times. This chain connects TRBV14 to TRBJ2-1, with D unresolved. The V and J ends lost 1 base and 10 bases respectively, with 14 bases between them. Germline CDR1 is SGHDN and CDR2 is FVKESK. CDR3 length equals 14 residues. CDR3 sequence: CASSQGSKVGEQFF. The CDR3, as DNA: TGTGCCAGCAGCCAAGGGTCTAAGGTCGGGGAGCAGTTCTTC.

The sample holds many counts of this clonotype. The chain has TRBV5-1 and TRBJ1-5; D possibly corresponds to TRBD1 (6 bases). Between the trimmed V and J ends, which lost 4 bases and 0 bases, there was a span of 11 bases. The CDR3 extends over 15 amino acids. From germline, CDR1 is SGHRS and CDR2 YFSETQ. In nucleotides, the CDR3 is TGCGCCAGCAGCCTGGACAGCTATAGCAATCAGCCCCAGCATTTT. Protein: CASSLDSYSNQPQHF.

The J gene is TRBJ2-7, the V gene TRBV5-1, with 7 bases fitting TRBD1. Trimming took 4 bases from V and 4 from J; bases not matched to a gene: 17. The CDR3 runs to 17 residues. Germline V CDR1 and CDR2: SGHRS, YFSETQ. The CDR3 is CASSPRRQGTGSYEQYF. In nucleotides, the CDR3 is TGCGCCAGCAGCCCGCGTAGACAGGGAACAGGGTCATACGAGCAGTACTTC.

This chain joins TRBV6-2 or TRBV6-3 and TRBJ2-3; TRBD2 might be the D (6 bases). Deletions cut 1 base from V and 3 bases from J, with 17 bases between. Germline loops: CDR1 MNHEY, CDR2 SVGEGT. The CDR3 covers 17 residues. The CDR3 DNA sequence: TGTGCCAGCAGTTACTGGCCGGGACTTACTAGGACAGATACGCAGTATTTT. As protein: CASSYWPGLTRTDTQYF.

The sample holds a few counts of this clonotype. The chain joins TRBV6-2 or TRBV6-3 to TRBJ2-1, with 9 positions matching TRBD2. The CDR3 spans 16 residues. CDR1 and CDR2 (germline): MNHEY, SVGEGT. The trim removed 0 bases at V and 5 bases at J, leaving 5 bases unmatched. The CDR3 sequence is CASSYSNLAGNNEQFF. In nucleotides, the CDR3 is TGTGCCAGCAGTTACTCGAATCTAGCGGGGAACAATGAGCAGTTCTTC.

This clonotype was detected many times. V is TRBV10-3 and J is TRBJ2-2; 7 bases fit TRBD1. The junction had 9 bases not matched to a gene; V was cut back by 4 bases and J by 10 bases. This CDR3 is 14 amino acids long. Germline CDR1 ENHRY, CDR2 SYGVKD. CDR3 region: CAISGQGADEELFF. CDR3 in DNA: TGTGCCATCAGTGGACAGGGCGCGGATGAGGAGCTGTTTTTT.

This clonotype has a handful of counts. V and J are TRBV5-1 and TRBJ2-7; 11 bases map to TRBD1. CDR1 and CDR2 from the germline V gene are SGHRS and YFSETQ. The CDR3 consists of 13 residues. The ends lost 7 bases at V and 3 bases at J; junction bases unmatched: 3. The CDR3 bases are TGCGCCAGCCAAGGGACAGGGGGCTACGAGCAGTACTTC. It yields the protein CASQGTGGYEQYF. The entire variable domain, with the rest obtained from reference TRBV5-1 and TRBJ2-7, is as follows: KAGVTQTPRYLIKTRGQQVTLSCSPISGHRSVSWYQQTPGQGLQFLFEYFSETQRNKGNFPGRFSGRQFSNSRSEMNVSTLELGDSALYLCASQGTGGYEQYFGPGTRLTVT.

This clonotype was counted only a few times. The rearrangement joins TRBV3-1 to TRBJ2-1; 9 bases fit TRBD2. The germline gives CDR1 LGHDT, CDR2 YNNKEL (reference sequence). This CDR3 region has 20 residues. V trimming: 4 bases; J trimming: 6 bases; junction bases outside the gene matches: 22. CDR3: CASSLRFDINSGRVVNEQFF. In DNA, the CDR3 is TGTGCCAGCAGCCTAAGATTCGACATTAATAGCGGGAGAGTTGTCAATGAGCAGTTCTTC.

The chain employs TRBV19 and TRBJ2-1, with 7 bases matching TRBD1. Trimming cost V 3 bases and J 7 bases; bases outside gene matches: 18. The CDR3 spans 18 residues. Germline assignment: CDR1 LNHDA and CDR2 SQIVND (reference sequence). CDR3 DNA: TGTGCCAGTAGTATTTTGGGACCAACCGGGACAGACCTGAATGAGCAGTTCTTC. This encodes CASSILGPTGTDLNEQFF.

This clonotype has a handful of counts. V and J are TRBV9 and TRBJ2-1, with TRBD2 identical over 9 bases. With V trimmed by 0 bases and J by 5 bases, 9 bases remained unmatched. The CDR3 has 17 residues. Per the germline V gene, CDR1 is SGDLS and CDR2 is YYNGEE. CDR3 bases: TGTGCCAGCAGCGTAGCCAGCGGGAGGAAATTCGACAATGAGCAGTTCTTC. Its protein is CASSVASGRKFDNEQFF.

The gene calls are TRBV7-8 and TRBJ1-5; no clear D. CDR1 is SGHVS, CDR2 FQNEAQ, per germline. The CDR3 sequence is 13 residues long. V lost 7 bases, J lost 1 base, and 8 bases lay in between. CDR3 in DNA: TGTGCCAGCACTTCATCCAGCAATCAGCCCCAGCATTTT. This translates into CASTSSSNQPQHF. Using reference TRBV7-8 and TRBJ1-5 for the parts outside the CDR3, the full variable domain is GAGVSQSPRYKVAKRGQDVALRCDPISGHVSLFWYQQALGQGPEFLTYFQNEAQLDKSGLPSDRFFAERPEGSVSTLKIQRTQQEDSAVYLCASTSSSNQPQHFGDGTRLSIL.

This clonotype was observed many times. The chain uses TRBV10-3 and TRBJ2-1; the match to TRBD1 covers 10 bases. The CDR3 is 15 residues long. In germline, CDR1 is ENHRY, CDR2 SYGVKD. V dropped 3 bases and J dropped 7; count of bases not matched to a gene: 6. This CDR3 reads CAISEDRGLRNEQFF. The CDR3 region has the DNA TGTGCCATCAGTGAAGACAGGGGGCTTAGAAATGAGCAGTTCTTC.

The V and J genes are TRBV2 and TRBJ2-2; 8 bases match TRBD1. Unmatched junction bases numbered 3, after V lost 4 bases and J lost 2 bases. CDR1 and CDR2 (germline): SNHLY, FYNNEI. The CDR3 is 15 amino acids. The DNA of the CDR3 is TGTGCCAGCAGTGCTCAGGGGGCCAACACCGGGGAGCTGTTTTTT. It yields the protein CASSAQGANTGELFF.

About this clonotype itself: A read error may account for a junction end that differs from germline. This chain joins TRBV5-6 and TRBJ2-7, with D uncertain. In germline, CDR1 is SGHDT, CDR2 YYEEEE. The CDR3 loop spans 14 amino acids. The CDR3 loop is CAISSGQRTYEQYF. The DNA of the CDR3 is TGTGCCATCAGCTCCGGGCAGAGAACCTACGAGCAGTACTTC.

The chain links TRBV5-1 to TRBJ2-7; D not resolved. The germline gives CDR1 SGHRS, CDR2 YFSETQ. Trimming shortened V by 0 bases and J by 0 bases, and 13 bases separated the two germline ends. The CDR3 is made up of 16 amino acids. The CDR3 DNA reads TGCGCCAGCAGCTTGGCCCCGGATTACAACTCCTACGAGCAGTACTTC. This translates into CASSLAPDYNSYEQYF.

This clonotype was counted between two and nine times. The rearrangement joins TRBV7-9 to TRBJ2-1; TRBD2 matches at 12 bases. Per the germline V gene, CDR1 is SEHNR and CDR2 is FQNEAQ (reference sequence). With 5 bases clipped from V and 6 bases from J, the junction kept 5 bases outside the gene matches. The CDR3 sequence is 15 residues long. In nucleotides, the CDR3 is TGTGCCAGCAGCGCGCGGACTAGCGGGATCAATGAGCAGTTCTTC. It codes for CASSARTSGINEQFF.

This clonotype was detected only a few times. The chain uses TRBV5-1 and TRBJ1-1, with D possibly being TRBD1 (5 bases). V was trimmed by 2 bases and J by 6 bases, leaving 11 bases between them. Germline CDR1 and CDR2: SGHRS and YFSETQ. The CDR3 totals 13 residues. The CDR3 DNA follows: TGCGCCAGCAGCTTTTCAGGGTTGGCTGAAGCTTTCTTT. It translates to CASSFSGLAEAFF. The whole variable domain, filled in from reference TRBV5-1 and TRBJ1-1, reads KAGVTQTPRYLIKTRGQQVTLSCSPISGHRSVSWYQQTPGQGLQFLFEYFSETQRNKGNFPGRFSGRQFSNSRSEMNVSTLELGDSALYLCASSFSGLAEAFFGQGTRLTVV.

The chain combines TRBV20-1 with TRBJ2-7; 9 nucleotides agree with TRBD1. The CDR3 totals 12 residues. V gave up 5 bases and J gave up 5 bases; unmatched junction bases: 4. Germline CDR1 reads DFQATT; CDR2 reads SNEGSKA (reference sequence). CDR3 DNA: TGCAGTGCTCCGGACAGGGGCCACGAGCAGTACTTC. It specifies CSAPDRGHEQYF.

This clonotype was seen a handful of times. V and J are TRBV7-9 and TRBJ2-1; 7 nucleotides line up with TRBD2. This CDR3 has 15 residues. The V gene end was trimmed by 5 bases and the J gene end by 2 bases; junction bases not matched to a gene: 6. The germline V gene has CDR1 SEHNR and CDR2 FQNEAQ (reference sequence). Here the CDR3 reads CASSLSRGAYNEQFF. CDR3 coding DNA: TGTGCCAGCAGCCTTAGCCGGGGGGCCTACAATGAGCAGTTCTTC. Full variable domain (remainder filled in from reference TRBV7-9 and TRBJ2-1): DTGVSQNPRHKITKRGQNVTFRCDPISEHNRLYWYRQTLGQGPEFLTYFQNEAQLEKSRLLSDRFSAERPKGSFSTLEIQRTEQGDSAMYLCASSLSRGAYNEQFFGPGTRLTVL.